The 11 T cell receptor beta chains below all came from one sample that was sequenced in a study of Tregs in tolerant kidney transplant recipients. The data were produced by immunoSEQ multiplex PCR, yet TCRdb's version contains in-frame clones alone and is incomplete. The sample yields around 74,000 clones, more than 95% seen once. Material: CD4+ T cells from blood, obtained before the transplant. These receptors came from a human donor who received a combined kidney and bone marrow transplant.

The chain couples TRBV18 to TRBJ2-3; TRBD1 might be the D (6 bases). Germline values: CDR1 KGHSH, CDR2 LQKENI. The V end lost 6 bases, the J end lost 2 bases, and 18 bases lay between the germline ends. CDR3 length: 16 amino acids. The CDR3 DNA is TGTGCCAGCTCTTCGGGATTGGGGGCGAACACAGATACGCAGTATTTT. Its translation is CASSSGLGANTDTQYF.

In nucleotides, the CDR3 is TGTGCCAGCAGCTTTAGGCCAGAGGATTTCACCGGGGAGCTGTTTTTT. Protein product: CASSFRPEDFTGELFF. V and J are TRBV7-9 and TRBJ2-2, with D unclear. V dropped 3 bases and J dropped 4 bases, with 15 bases sitting between them. The CDR3 is made up of 16 amino acids. CDR1 SEHNR and CDR2 FQNEAQ come from the germline V gene (reference sequence). The whole variable domain, remainder taken from reference TRBV7-9 and TRBJ2-2, is DTGVSQNPRHKITKRGQNVTFRCDPISEHNRLYWYRQTLGQGPEFLTYFQNEAQLEKSRLLSDRFSAERPKGSFSTLEIQRTEQGDSAMYLCASSFRPEDFTGELFFGEGSRLTVL.

The CDR3: CASSEWRTDTQYF. For the CDR3, the DNA is TGTGCCAGCAGTGAATGGCGGACAGATACGCAGTATTTT. The V gene is TRBV25-1, the J gene TRBJ2-3; D remains unclear. The germline V and J ends were trimmed by 1 base and 3 bases, with 5 bases remaining between them. CDR3 length: 13 amino acids. Germline lookup yields CDR1 MGHDK and CDR2 SYGVNS.

The genes are TRBV5-1 and TRBJ2-1; 9 bases map to TRBD1. The CDR3 has 13 amino acids. CDR1 and CDR2 (germline): SGHRS, YFSETQ. Trimming at V came to 4 bases and at J to 8 bases, leaving 4 bases not matched to a gene. CDR3 in DNA: TGCGCCAGCAGCCGACAGGGGGGGGATGAGCAGTTCTTC. It codes for CASSRQGGDEQFF.

The chain couples TRBV7-3 to TRBJ2-3; 11 bases fit TRBD2. The CDR3 consists of 16 residues. Trimming at V came to 5 bases and at J to 1 base, leaving 5 bases not matched to a gene. Germline V lookup: CDR1 SGHTA, CDR2 FQGTGA. In DNA form, the CDR3 reads TGTGCCAGCAGCATAAATAGCGGGGGGGGCACAGATACGCAGTATTTT. It yields the protein CASSINSGGGTDTQYF.

A single count supports this clone. The chain is built from TRBV21-1 and TRBJ2-5; the D call in the table, TRBD2, was not verified against the DNA. TRBV21-1 is a recognized pseudogene. This CDR3 has 17 amino acids. CDR3 sequence reads: CASSKVRRGGSQETQYF. Written as DNA, the CDR3 is TGTGCCAGCAGCAAAGTGAGGCGGGGGGGATCCCAAGAGACCCAGTACTTC.

This clone is a singleton in its sample. The chain is built from TRBV5-6 and TRBJ1-1, with D unresolved. The germline V gene has CDR1 SGHDT and CDR2 YYEEEE. This CDR3 has 13 residues. The V end was cut by 0 bases, the J end by 5 bases, with 8 bases between. In DNA, the CDR3 is TGTGCCAGCAGCTTGGAGAGGTTGACTGAAGCTTTCTTT. This translates into CASSLERLTEAFF.

This rearrangement joins TRBV7-2 to TRBJ2-7; tentative D call: TRBD2 (5 bases). The CDR3 spans 13 residues. The germline gives CDR1 SGHTA, CDR2 FQGNSA. The ends were cut back, 0 bases at V and 7 bases at J, with 10 bases in the middle. The CDR3 DNA is TGTGCCAGCAGCTTAGCCCCCCGGGATGAGCAGTACTTC. Amino acids: CASSLAPRDEQYF.

The rearrangement uses TRBV14 and TRBJ2-6; D unclear. Per germline, CDR1 SGHDN and CDR2 FVKESK. Trimming stripped 4 bases from V and 1 base from J, with 5 bases between. This CDR3 is 14 amino acids long. CDR3 region: CASSRTSGANVLTF. The CDR3 DNA sequence: TGTGCCAGCAGCCGTACTTCTGGGGCCAACGTCCTGACTTTC. Supplemented by reference TRBV14 and TRBJ2-6, the full variable domain reads EAGVTQFPSHSVIEKGQTVTLRCDPISGHDNLYWYRRVMGKEIKFLLHFVKESKQDESGMPNNRFLAERTGGTYSTLKVQPAELEDSGVYFCASSRTSGANVLTFGAGSRLTVL.

The chain combines TRBV5-4 with TRBJ2-7; 7 bases fit TRBD2. CDR1 and CDR2 (germline): SGHNT, YYREEE (reference sequence). CDR3 length equals 14 residues. J lost 7 bases, V lost 0 bases, and 7 bases had no gene match. The CDR3 loop is CASSLGGGAGEQYF. CDR3 DNA sequence: TGTGCCAGCAGCTTGGGCGGGGGAGCGGGTGAGCAGTACTTC.

The chain has TRBV4-3 and TRBJ1-2, with 8 bases aligning to TRBD1. This CDR3 region has 15 residues. Germline lookup yields CDR1 LGHNA and CDR2 YSLEER. V gave up 3 bases and J gave up 3 bases; unmatched junction bases: 6. The CDR3 region has the DNA TGCGCCAGCAGCCACTCGGACAGGGAGTACTATGGCTACACCTTC. This translates into CASSHSDREYYGYTF.